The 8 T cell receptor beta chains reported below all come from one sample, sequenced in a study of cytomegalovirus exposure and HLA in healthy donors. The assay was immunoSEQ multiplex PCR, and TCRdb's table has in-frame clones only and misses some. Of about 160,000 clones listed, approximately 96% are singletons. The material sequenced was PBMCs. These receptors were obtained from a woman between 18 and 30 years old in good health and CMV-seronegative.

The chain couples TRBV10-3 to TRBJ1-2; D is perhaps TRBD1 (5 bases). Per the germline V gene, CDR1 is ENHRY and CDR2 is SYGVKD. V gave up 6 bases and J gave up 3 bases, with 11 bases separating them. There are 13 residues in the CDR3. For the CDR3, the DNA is TGTGCCATCAGCGGGGGAGTCGACTATGGCTACACCTTC. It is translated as CAISGGVDYGYTF.

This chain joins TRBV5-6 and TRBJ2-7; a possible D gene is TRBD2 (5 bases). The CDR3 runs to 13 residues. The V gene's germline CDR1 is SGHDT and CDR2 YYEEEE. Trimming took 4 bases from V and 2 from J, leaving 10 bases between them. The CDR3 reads CASSRTGAYEQYF. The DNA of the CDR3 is TGTGCCAGCAGCCGAACCGGGGCCTACGAGCAGTACTTC.

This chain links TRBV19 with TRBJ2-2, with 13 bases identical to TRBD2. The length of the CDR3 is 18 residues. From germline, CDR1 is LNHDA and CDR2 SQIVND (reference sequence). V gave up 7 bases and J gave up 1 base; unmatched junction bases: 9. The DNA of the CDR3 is TGTGCCAGTACTTGGACAGGGACTAGCGGGGTGAACACCGGGGAGCTGTTTTTT. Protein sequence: CASTWTGTSGVNTGELFF.

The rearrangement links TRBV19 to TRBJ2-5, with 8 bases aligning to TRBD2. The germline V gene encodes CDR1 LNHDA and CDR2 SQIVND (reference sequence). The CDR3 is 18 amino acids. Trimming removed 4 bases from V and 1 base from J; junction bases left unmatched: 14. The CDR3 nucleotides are TGTGCCAGTAGTACGCGGGGGGACTGGATCGCGATCCAAGAGACCCAGTACTTC. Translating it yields CASSTRGDWIAIQETQYF.

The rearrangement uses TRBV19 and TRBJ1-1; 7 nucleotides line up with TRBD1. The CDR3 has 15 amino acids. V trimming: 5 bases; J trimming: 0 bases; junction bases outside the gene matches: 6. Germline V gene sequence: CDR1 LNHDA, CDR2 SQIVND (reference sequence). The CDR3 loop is CASSPRQGLNTEAFF. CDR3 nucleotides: TGTGCCAGTAGTCCAAGACAGGGTTTGAACACTGAAGCTTTCTTT.

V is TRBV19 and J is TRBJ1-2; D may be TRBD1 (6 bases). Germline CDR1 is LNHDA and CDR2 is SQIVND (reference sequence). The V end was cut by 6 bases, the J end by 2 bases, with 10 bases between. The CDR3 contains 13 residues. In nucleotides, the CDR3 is TGTGCCAGTAGCCGGACAGAGAACTATGGCTACACCTTC. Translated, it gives CASSRTENYGYTF.

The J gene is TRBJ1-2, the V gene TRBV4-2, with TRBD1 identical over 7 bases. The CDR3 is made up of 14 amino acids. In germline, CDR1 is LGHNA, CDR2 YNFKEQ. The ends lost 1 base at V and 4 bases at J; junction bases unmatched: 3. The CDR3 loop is CASSQGDSGYGYTF. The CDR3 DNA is TGTGCCAGCAGCCAAGGGGACAGCGGCTATGGCTACACCTTC.

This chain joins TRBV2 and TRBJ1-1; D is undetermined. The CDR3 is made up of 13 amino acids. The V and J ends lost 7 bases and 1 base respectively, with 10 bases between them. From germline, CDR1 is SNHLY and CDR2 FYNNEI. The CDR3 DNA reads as TGTGCCAGCACCTACGTTGGGAACACTGAAGCTTTCTTT. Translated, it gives CASTYVGNTEAFF.